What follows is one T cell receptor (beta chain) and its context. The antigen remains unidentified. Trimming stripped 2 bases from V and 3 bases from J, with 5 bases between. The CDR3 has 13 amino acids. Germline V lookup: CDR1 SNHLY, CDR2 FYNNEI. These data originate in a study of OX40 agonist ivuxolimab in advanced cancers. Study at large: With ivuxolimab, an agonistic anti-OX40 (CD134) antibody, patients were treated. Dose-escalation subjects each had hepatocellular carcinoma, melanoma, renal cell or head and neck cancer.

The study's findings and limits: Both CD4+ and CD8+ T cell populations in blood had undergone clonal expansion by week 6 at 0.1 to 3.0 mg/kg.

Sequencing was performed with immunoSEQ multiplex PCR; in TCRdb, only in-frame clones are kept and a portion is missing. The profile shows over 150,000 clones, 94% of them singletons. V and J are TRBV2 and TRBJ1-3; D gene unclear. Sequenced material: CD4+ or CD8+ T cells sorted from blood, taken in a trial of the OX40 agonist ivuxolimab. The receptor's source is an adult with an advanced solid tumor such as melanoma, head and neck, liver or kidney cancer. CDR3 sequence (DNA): TGTGCCAGCAGTGAAACAGTTGGAAACACCATATATTTT. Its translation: CASSETVGNTIYF. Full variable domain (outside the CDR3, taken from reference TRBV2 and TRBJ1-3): EPEVTQTPSHQVTQMGQEVILRCVPISNHLYFYWYRQILGQKVEFLVSFYNNEISEKSEIFDDQFSVERPDGSNFTLKIRSTKLEDSAMYFCASSETVGNTIYFGEGSWLTVV.